A single sample gave rise to the 26 T cell receptor beta chains below, sequenced in a study of blood T cell repertoires in COVID-19. This table comes from immunoSEQ multiplex PCR, and its TCRdb copy is limited to in-frame clones, with some not included. Among around 70,000 clones listed, 65% to 80% were seen once. Sequenced sample: peripheral blood. All receptors come from a man between 60 and 75 years old with active or convalescent COVID-19.

V gene TRBV5-8 combines with J gene TRBJ1-4, with D possibly being TRBD1 (6 bases). Germline V gene lookup returns CDR1 SGHTS and CDR2 YDEGEE. Trimming took off 4 bases at V and 5 bases at J, with 18 bases between the two ends. The length of the CDR3 is 16 residues. The CDR3 region is CASSKSSGEGNEKLFF. DNA of the CDR3: TGTGCCAGCAGCAAGTCATCAGGGGAGGGAAATGAAAAACTGTTTTTT. Filled out from reference TRBV5-8 and TRBJ1-4, the complete variable domain reads EAGVTQSPTHLIKTRGQQATLRCSPISGHTSVYWYQQALGLGLQFLLWYDEGEERNRGNFPPRFSGRQFPNYSSELNVNALELEDSALYLCASSKSSGEGNEKLFFGSGTQLSVL.

V is TRBV13 and J is TRBJ2-3; weak D call: TRBD2 (5 bases). The CDR3 is made up of 14 amino acids. CDR1 and CDR2 from the germline V gene are PRHDT and FYEKMQ (reference sequence). Trimming cost V 5 bases and J 6 bases, with 15 bases left between them. As DNA, the CDR3 is TGTGCCAGCAGCCCGGCGGGCAGTGGGGATACGCAGTATTTT. Protein sequence: CASSPAGSGDTQYF.

The V and J genes are TRBV19 and TRBJ1-6; 10 bases map to TRBD1. Trimming at V came to 5 bases and at J to 7 bases, leaving 2 bases not matched to a gene. Per the germline V gene, CDR1 is LNHDA and CDR2 is SQIVND (reference sequence). The CDR3 is made up of 14 amino acids. This CDR3 is CASSGGQGNSPLHF. CDR3 sequence (DNA): TGTGCCAGTAGTGGGGGACAGGGGAATTCACCCCTCCACTTT.

V gene TRBV21-1 combines with J gene TRBJ1-4; the D segment call TRBD1 is taken from the table without a DNA check. TRBV21-1 represents a pseudogene. This CDR3 is built from 13 residues. The CDR3 sequence is CASSSAQGEKLFF. As DNA, the CDR3 is TGTGCCAGCAGCAGCGCGCAGGGGGAAAAACTGTTTTTT.

This clone was counted once. DNA for the CDR3: TGTGCCAGCAGCTTTAGGGGGGGAGGGTCCTATGGCTACACCTTC. As protein: CASSFRGGGSYGYTF. J is TRBJ1-2 and V is TRBV7-2; TRBD1 might be the D (6 bases). The CDR3 loop spans 15 amino acids. Germline V CDR1 and CDR2: SGHTA, FQGNSA. Between the trimmed V and J ends, which lost 3 bases and 4 bases, there was a span of 15 bases.

The CDR3 reads CASSQMGQPIQYF. The DNA of the CDR3 is TGTGCCAGCAGCCAAATGGGACAGCCTATTCAGTACTTC. The rearrangement joins TRBV3-1 (or the pseudogene TRBV3-2) to TRBJ2-4, with TRBD1 matching over 7 bases. CDR1 and CDR2 from the germline V gene are LGHDT and YNNKEL (reference sequence). Unmatched junction bases numbered 5, after V lost 2 bases and J lost 10 bases. The CDR3 runs 13 residues.

The V and J genes are TRBV28 and TRBJ1-1, with TRBD1 matching over 12 bases. Germline CDR1 and CDR2: MDHEN and SYDVKM. With 6 bases clipped from V and 4 bases from J, the junction kept 9 bases outside the gene matches. The CDR3 consists of 16 residues. The CDR3 loop reads CASRQGQGAGSTEAFF. The DNA for the CDR3 is TGTGCCAGCAGACAGGGACAGGGGGCAGGTAGCACTGAAGCTTTCTTT.

The chain uses TRBV6-5 and TRBJ1-1, with TRBD1 matching 8 bases. Looked up from germline, CDR1 is MNHEY and CDR2 is SVGAGI. The CDR3 totals 13 residues. Trimming cost V 6 bases and J 8 bases; bases outside gene matches: 8. The CDR3: CASRSTGVTEAFF. CDR3 nucleotides: TGTGCCAGCAGGTCGACAGGGGTCACGGAAGCTTTCTTT.

This chain links TRBV6-6 with TRBJ2-1, with 7 bases aligning to TRBD1. This CDR3 contains 15 residues. CDR1 is MNHNY, CDR2 SVGAGI, per germline (reference sequence). V trimming: 6 bases; J trimming: 1 base; junction bases outside the gene matches: 6. CDR3 amino acids: CASSPGTVSYNEQFF. The CDR3 coding sequence is TGTGCCAGCAGCCCCGGGACAGTATCCTACAATGAGCAGTTCTTC.

The V call is TRBV3-1 (or the pseudogene TRBV3-2), the J call TRBJ1-1; TRBD1 aligns across 9 bases. The CDR3 loop spans 14 amino acids. The junction had 1 base not matched to a gene; V was cut back by 1 base and J by 4 bases. Germline V gene sequence: CDR1 LGHDT, CDR2 YNNKEL (reference sequence). CDR3 in amino acids: CASSQGDRATEAFF. The CDR3 region has the DNA TGTGCCAGCAGCCAAGGGGACAGGGCCACTGAAGCTTTCTTT.

CDR3 nucleotide sequence: TGTGCCAGCAGCTTGGCCGGGGATAGCTCCTACAATGAGCAGTTCTTC. Translation: CASSLAGDSSYNEQFF. This chain links TRBV5-5 with TRBJ2-1, with D maybe TRBD2 (5 bases). The V and J ends lost 0 bases and 0 bases respectively, with 10 bases between them. This CDR3 is built from 16 residues. Per the germline V gene, CDR1 is SGHKS and CDR2 is YYEKEE (reference sequence). The full variable domain, in which reference TRBV5-5 and TRBJ2-1 provide the parts outside the CDR3, is DAGVTQSPTHLIKTRGQQVTLRCSPISGHKSVSWYQQVLGQGPQFIFQYYEKEERGRGNFPDRFSARQFPNYSSELNVNALLLGDSALYLCASSLAGDSSYNEQFFGPGTRLTVL.

V is TRBV5-1 and J is TRBJ2-7, with 10 nucleotides matching TRBD1. J gave up 4 bases and V 1 base, and 5 bases lay outside the gene matches. CDR3 length equals 15 residues. Germline V gene data show CDR1 as SGHRS and CDR2 as YFSETQ. The CDR3 spells CASSLWGTGAYEQYF. The CDR3, as DNA: TGCGCCAGCAGCTTGTGGGGGACAGGGGCATACGAGCAGTACTTC.

This clone has a single count. CDR3 region: CASSVLGGQGVDEQFF. The CDR3 DNA sequence: TGTGCCAGCTCGGTTTTGGGTGGACAGGGAGTCGATGAGCAGTTCTTC. J is TRBJ2-1 and V is TRBV18; 8 bases align to TRBD1. V was pared by 6 bases and J by 8 bases, with 15 bases of the junction left unmatched. Germline-derived CDR1 and CDR2 are KGHSH and LQKENI. The CDR3 totals 16 residues.

This clone was picked up a small number of times. J is TRBJ1-6 and V is TRBV2, with D perhaps TRBD1 (6 bases). V lost 6 bases, J lost 7 bases, and 19 bases lay in between. The V gene's germline CDR1 is SNHLY and CDR2 FYNNEI. The CDR3 contains 16 residues. CDR3 in DNA: TGTGCCAGCAGCGCGAGCGGGGGCGAGGTAAATTCACCCCTCCACTTT. This translates into CASSASGGEVNSPLHF.

There are a few counts of this clone. This chain links TRBV4-1 with TRBJ2-3, with 8 bases fitting TRBD2. Losses at the gene ends were 1 base for V and 2 bases for J; bases not matched to a gene: 2. This CDR3 is 15 amino acids long. Germline CDR1 and CDR2: MGHRA and YSYEKL. DNA of the CDR3: TGCGCCAGCAGCCAAGTAGCGGGGTACACAGATACGCAGTATTTT. It codes for CASSQVAGYTDTQYF.

The chain is built from TRBV6-2 or TRBV6-3 and TRBJ2-7; D unclear. V gave up 5 bases and J gave up 4 bases, with 9 bases separating them. The CDR3 runs 12 residues. Looked up from germline, CDR1 is MNHEY and CDR2 is SVGEGT. CDR3 DNA: TGTGCCAGCAGTCGCGCGGTGTACGAGCAGTACTTC. Translated, it gives CASSRAVYEQYF.

The rearrangement joins TRBV11-1 to TRBJ2-2, with a weak D call TRBD1 (5 bases). Trimming shortened V by 2 bases and J by 3 bases, and 10 bases separated the two germline ends. The length of the CDR3 is 15 residues. Germline CDR1 SGHAT, CDR2 FQDESV (reference sequence). DNA of the CDR3: TGTGCCAGCAGCTTATTTGACAGCTACACCGGGGAGCTGTTTTTT. Protein: CASSLFDSYTGELFF.

This clone was observed once. The rearrangement joins TRBV6-2 or TRBV6-3 to TRBJ2-5; 9 bases are a match to TRBD2. The CDR3 has 16 amino acids. Germline V lookup: CDR1 MNHEY, CDR2 SVGEGT. The junction had 4 bases not matched to a gene; V was cut back by 1 base and J by 1 base. CDR3 residues: CASSYWAGGIQETQYF. CDR3 sequence (DNA): TGTGCCAGCAGTTACTGGGCGGGGGGGATCCAAGAGACCCAGTACTTC.

CDR3 residues: CASREWGVLNTEAFF. CDR3 in DNA: TGTGCCAGCAGGGAATGGGGAGTCCTGAACACTGAAGCTTTCTTT. J is TRBJ1-1 and V is TRBV2, with D unclear. Germline CDR1 reads SNHLY; CDR2 reads FYNNEI. Trimming stripped 6 bases from V and 0 bases from J, with 14 bases between. The CDR3 spans 15 residues.

The V call is TRBV5-1, the J call TRBJ2-2; D unclear. The CDR3 covers 13 residues. The germline V and J ends were trimmed by 0 bases and 7 bases, with 7 bases remaining between them. Germline loops: CDR1 SGHRS, CDR2 YFSETQ. This chain's CDR3 is CASSLAYNGELFF. The CDR3 region has the DNA TGCGCCAGCAGCTTGGCTTACAACGGGGAGCTGTTTTTT.

This chain uses TRBV4-1 with TRBJ1-1; TRBD1 agrees at 7 bases. Germline V CDR1 and CDR2: MGHRA, YSYEKL. After removal of 2 bases from V and 1 base from J, the junction contained 4 bases not matched to a gene. The CDR3 is 15 residues long. The CDR3 reads CASSQFEGANTEAFF. The CDR3 nucleotides read TGCGCCAGCAGCCAATTCGAGGGGGCGAACACTGAAGCTTTCTTT.

This sequence joins TRBV2 and TRBJ1-6; a possible D gene is TRBD1 (6 bases). Germline V gene data show CDR1 as SNHLY and CDR2 as FYNNEI. V was cut by 6 bases and J by 5 bases, with 11 bases left in between. This CDR3 has 14 amino acids. The CDR3 DNA reads as TGTGCCAGCAGCCCCCAGGGGAATAATTCACCCCTCCACTTT. This translates into CASSPQGNNSPLHF.

The J gene is TRBJ1-3, the V gene TRBV28; 8 nucleotides align to TRBD1. The CDR3 runs to 17 residues. Per germline, CDR1 MDHEN and CDR2 SYDVKM. J was trimmed by 2 bases and V by 5 bases; bases with no gene match: 11. The CDR3 sequence is CASSRVGTGSTGNTIYF. The CDR3 DNA follows: TGTGCCAGCAGTCGGGTCGGGACAGGTTCTACTGGAAACACCATATATTTT.

The chain uses TRBV7-3 and TRBJ2-3; D is unresolved. V lost 0 bases and J lost 0, with 10 bases in between. Germline CDR1 is SGHTA and CDR2 is FQGTGA. The CDR3 consists of 16 residues. CDR3 coding DNA: TGTGCCAGCAGCTTAACGCGGAGCTCTAGCACAGATACGCAGTATTTT. It is translated as CASSLTRSSSTDTQYF.

This clone was observed a handful of times. The rearrangement links TRBV4-1 to TRBJ2-2; 7 nucleotides match TRBD1. With V trimmed by 5 bases and J by 3 bases, 6 bases remained unmatched. The CDR3 covers 15 residues. CDR1 is MGHRA, CDR2 YSYEKL, per germline. This CDR3 reads CASSSHRGDTGELFF. The CDR3 DNA sequence: TGCGCCAGCAGCAGCCACAGGGGAGACACCGGGGAGCTGTTTTTT.

The chain combines TRBV29-1 with TRBJ1-2; 9 bases are a match to TRBD1. The CDR3 has 12 residues. The J segment lost 7 bases and the V segment lost 6 bases, leaving 6 bases of the junction unmatched. Germline CDR1 is SQVTM and CDR2 is ANQGSEA. CDR3 residues: CSVDDRGVGYTF. Here the CDR3 DNA reads TGCAGCGTGGACGACAGGGGGGTTGGCTACACCTTC.